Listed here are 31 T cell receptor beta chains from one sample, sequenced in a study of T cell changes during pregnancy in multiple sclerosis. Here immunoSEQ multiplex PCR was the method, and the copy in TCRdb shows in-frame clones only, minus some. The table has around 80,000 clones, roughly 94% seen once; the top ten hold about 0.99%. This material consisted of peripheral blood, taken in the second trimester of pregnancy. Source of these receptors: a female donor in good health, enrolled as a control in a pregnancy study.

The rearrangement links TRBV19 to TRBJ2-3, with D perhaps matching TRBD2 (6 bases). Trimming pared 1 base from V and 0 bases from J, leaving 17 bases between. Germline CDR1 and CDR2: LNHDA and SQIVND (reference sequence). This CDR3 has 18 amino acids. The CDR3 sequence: CASSIVGVDSGSTDTQYF. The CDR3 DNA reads TGTGCCAGTAGTATAGTAGGAGTGGATAGCGGAAGCACAGATACGCAGTATTTT.

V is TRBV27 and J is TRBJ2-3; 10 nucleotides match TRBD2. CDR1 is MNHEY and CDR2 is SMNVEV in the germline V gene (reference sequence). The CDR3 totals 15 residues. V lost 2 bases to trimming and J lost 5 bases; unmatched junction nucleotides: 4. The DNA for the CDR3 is TGTGCCAGCAGTTTAACTAGCGGGATTGGAGATACGCAGTATTTT. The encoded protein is CASSLTSGIGDTQYF.

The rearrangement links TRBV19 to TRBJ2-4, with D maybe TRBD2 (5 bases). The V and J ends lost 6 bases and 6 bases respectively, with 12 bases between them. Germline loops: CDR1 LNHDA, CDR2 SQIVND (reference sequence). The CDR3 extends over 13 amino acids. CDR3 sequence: CASRRAAGNIQYF. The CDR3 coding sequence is TGTGCCAGTAGAAGGGCCGCGGGAAACATTCAGTACTTC.

CDR3 sequence reads: CSVLDSSAYNEQFF. In DNA form, the CDR3 reads TGCAGCGTTCTGGACAGTTCTGCCTACAATGAGCAGTTCTTC. This sequence joins TRBV29-1 and TRBJ2-1; TRBD1 is a possible D gene (6 bases). Germline assignment: CDR1 SQVTM and CDR2 ANQGSEA. The CDR3 length is 14 residues. Trimming left V 5 bases short and J 2 bases short, with 13 bases between.

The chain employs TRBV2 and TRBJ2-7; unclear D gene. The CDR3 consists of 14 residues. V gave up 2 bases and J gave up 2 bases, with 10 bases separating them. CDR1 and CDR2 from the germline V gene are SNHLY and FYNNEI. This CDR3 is CASSESVLPYEQYF. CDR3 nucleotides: TGTGCCAGCAGTGAATCGGTCCTGCCCTACGAGCAGTACTTC.

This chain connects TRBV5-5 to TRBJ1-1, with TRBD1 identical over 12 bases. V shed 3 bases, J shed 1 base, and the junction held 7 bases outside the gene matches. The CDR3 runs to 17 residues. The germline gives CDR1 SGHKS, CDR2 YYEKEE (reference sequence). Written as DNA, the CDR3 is TGTGCCAGCAGCTGGGACAGGGGGCTGGCCGGGAACACTGAAGCTTTCTTT. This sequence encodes CASSWDRGLAGNTEAFF.

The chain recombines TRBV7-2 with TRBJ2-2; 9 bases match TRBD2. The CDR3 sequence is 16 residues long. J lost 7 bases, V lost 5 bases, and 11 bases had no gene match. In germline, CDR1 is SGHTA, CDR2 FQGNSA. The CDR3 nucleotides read TGTGCCAGCAGCAAGAACGGCGGGAGGGCCAGCGGGGAGCTGTTTTTT. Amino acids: CASSKNGGRASGELFF.

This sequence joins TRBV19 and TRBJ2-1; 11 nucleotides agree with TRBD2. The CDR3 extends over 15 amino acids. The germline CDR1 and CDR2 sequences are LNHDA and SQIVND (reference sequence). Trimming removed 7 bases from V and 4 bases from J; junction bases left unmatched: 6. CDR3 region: CASTLGLAGYNEQFF. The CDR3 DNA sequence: TGTGCCAGTACTCTCGGACTAGCGGGTTACAATGAGCAGTTCTTC.

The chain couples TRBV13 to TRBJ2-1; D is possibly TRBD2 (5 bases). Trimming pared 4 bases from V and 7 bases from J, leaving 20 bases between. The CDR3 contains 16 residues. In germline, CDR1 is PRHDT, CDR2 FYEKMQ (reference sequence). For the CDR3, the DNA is TGTGCCAGCAGCTCCCGGGCGGGCGACGAGATAAATGAGCAGTTCTTC. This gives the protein CASSSRAGDEINEQFF.

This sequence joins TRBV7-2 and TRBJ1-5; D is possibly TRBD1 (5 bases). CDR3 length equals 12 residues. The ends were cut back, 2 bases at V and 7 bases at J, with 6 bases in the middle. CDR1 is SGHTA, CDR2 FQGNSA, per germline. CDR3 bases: TGTGCCAGCAGCTTAAGGGGCCAGCCCCAGCATTTT. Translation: CASSLRGQPQHF.

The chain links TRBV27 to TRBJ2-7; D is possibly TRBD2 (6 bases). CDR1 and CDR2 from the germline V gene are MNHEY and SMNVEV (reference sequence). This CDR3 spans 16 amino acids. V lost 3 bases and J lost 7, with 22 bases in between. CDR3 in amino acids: CASSFRGTHPSGEQYF. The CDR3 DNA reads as TGTGCCAGCAGTTTTAGAGGGACTCACCCATCTGGGGAGCAGTACTTC.

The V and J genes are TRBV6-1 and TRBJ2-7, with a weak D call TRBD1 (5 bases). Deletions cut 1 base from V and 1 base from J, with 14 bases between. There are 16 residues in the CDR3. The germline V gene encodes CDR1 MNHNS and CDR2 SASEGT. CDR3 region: CASSEGGSKFSYEQYF. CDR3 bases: TGTGCCAGCAGTGAAGGGGGCTCAAAGTTTTCCTACGAGCAGTACTTC.

CDR3 DNA sequence: TGCAGTACAGCCCAACAAGAGACCCAGTACTTC. The encoded protein is CSTAQQETQYF. This sequence joins TRBV20-1 and TRBJ2-5; D gene ambiguous. Germline-derived CDR1 and CDR2 are DFQATT and SNEGSKA (reference sequence). This CDR3 region has 11 residues. V was pared by 8 bases and J by 2 bases, with 9 bases between.

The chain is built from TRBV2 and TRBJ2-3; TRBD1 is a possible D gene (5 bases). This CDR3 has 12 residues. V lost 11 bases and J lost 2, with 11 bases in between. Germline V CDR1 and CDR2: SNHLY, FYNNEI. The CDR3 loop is CAGLGVTDTQYF. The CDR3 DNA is TGTGCCGGGTTAGGGGTCACAGATACGCAGTATTTT.

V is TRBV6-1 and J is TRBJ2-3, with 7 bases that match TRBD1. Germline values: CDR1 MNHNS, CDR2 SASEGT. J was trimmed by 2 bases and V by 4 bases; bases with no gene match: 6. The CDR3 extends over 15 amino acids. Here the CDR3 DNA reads TGTGCCAGCAGTGGGTTTGGACAGGACACAGATACGCAGTATTTT. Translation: CASSGFGQDTDTQYF.

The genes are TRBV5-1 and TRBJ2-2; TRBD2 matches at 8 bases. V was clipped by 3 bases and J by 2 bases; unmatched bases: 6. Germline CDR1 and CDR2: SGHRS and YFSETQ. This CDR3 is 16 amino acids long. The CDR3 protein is CASSSTSGPNTGELFF. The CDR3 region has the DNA TGCGCCAGCAGCTCTACTAGCGGCCCTAACACCGGGGAGCTGTTTTTT. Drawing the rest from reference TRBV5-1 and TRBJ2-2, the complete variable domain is KAGVTQTPRYLIKTRGQQVTLSCSPISGHRSVSWYQQTPGQGLQFLFEYFSETQRNKGNFPGRFSGRQFSNSRSEMNVSTLELGDSALYLCASSSTSGPNTGELFFGEGSRLTVL.

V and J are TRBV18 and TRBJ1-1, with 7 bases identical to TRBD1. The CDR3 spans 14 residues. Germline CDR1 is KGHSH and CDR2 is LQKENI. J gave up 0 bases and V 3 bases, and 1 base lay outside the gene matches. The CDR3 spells CASSPDRMNTEAFF. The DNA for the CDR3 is TGTGCCAGCTCACCGGACAGGATGAACACTGAAGCTTTCTTT.

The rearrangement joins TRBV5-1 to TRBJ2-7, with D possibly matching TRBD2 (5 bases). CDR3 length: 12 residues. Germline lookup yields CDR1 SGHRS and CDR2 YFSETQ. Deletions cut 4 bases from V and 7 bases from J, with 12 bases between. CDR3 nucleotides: TGCGCCAGCAGCGACACCGAGCGGGAGCAGTACTTC. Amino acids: CASSDTEREQYF.

The CDR3 sequence is CASTYGGLLGTQYF. CDR3 sequence (DNA): TGTGCCAGCACCTACGGGGGACTCCTAGGGACCCAGTACTTC. The chain combines TRBV6-6 with TRBJ2-5; tentative D call: TRBD2 (6 bases). Trimming took off 7 bases at V and 7 bases at J, with 19 bases between the two ends. Germline CDR1 is MNHNY and CDR2 is SVGAGI (reference sequence). This CDR3 has 14 residues.

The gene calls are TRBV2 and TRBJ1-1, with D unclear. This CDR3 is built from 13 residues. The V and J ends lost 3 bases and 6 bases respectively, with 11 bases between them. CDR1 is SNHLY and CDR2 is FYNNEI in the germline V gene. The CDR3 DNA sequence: TGTGCCAGCAGTGAGGGCAGTATGTCTGAAGCTTTCTTT. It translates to CASSEGSMSEAFF.

DNA for the CDR3: TGTGCCAGCAGCTTGGTGGGCGGGAGTTTTGCCTACGAGCAGTACTTC. The encoded protein is CASSLVGGSFAYEQYF. The J gene is TRBJ2-7, the V gene TRBV5-5, with 7 bases identical to TRBD2. Germline lookup yields CDR1 SGHKS and CDR2 YYEKEE (reference sequence). The CDR3 is made up of 16 amino acids. Trimming cost V 0 bases and J 2 bases; bases outside gene matches: 8.

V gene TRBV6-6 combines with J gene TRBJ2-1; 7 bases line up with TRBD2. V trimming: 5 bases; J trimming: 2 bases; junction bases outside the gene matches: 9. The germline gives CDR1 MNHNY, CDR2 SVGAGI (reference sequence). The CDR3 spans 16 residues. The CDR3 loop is CASSTSLAEPYNEQFF. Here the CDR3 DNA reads TGTGCCAGCAGTACCTCTCTAGCGGAGCCCTACAATGAGCAGTTCTTC.

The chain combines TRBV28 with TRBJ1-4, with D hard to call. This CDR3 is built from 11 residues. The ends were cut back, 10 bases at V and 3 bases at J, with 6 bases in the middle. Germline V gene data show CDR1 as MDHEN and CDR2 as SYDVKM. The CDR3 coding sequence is TGTGCCACCTACTCTAATGAAAAACTGTTTTTT. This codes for CATYSNEKLFF.

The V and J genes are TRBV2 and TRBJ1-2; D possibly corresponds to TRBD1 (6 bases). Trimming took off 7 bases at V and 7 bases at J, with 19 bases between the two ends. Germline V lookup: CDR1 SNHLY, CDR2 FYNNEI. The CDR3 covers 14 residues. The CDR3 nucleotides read TGTGCCAGCACGGGAGGCAGGGGTAGGTCTGGCTACACCTTC. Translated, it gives CASTGGRGRSGYTF.

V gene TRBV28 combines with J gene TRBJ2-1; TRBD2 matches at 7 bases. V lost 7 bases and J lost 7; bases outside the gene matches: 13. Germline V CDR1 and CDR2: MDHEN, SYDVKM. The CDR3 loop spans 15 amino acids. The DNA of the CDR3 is TGTGCCAGCAAGGGGACCGGGACTATGATTAATGAGCAGTTCTTC. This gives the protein CASKGTGTMINEQFF. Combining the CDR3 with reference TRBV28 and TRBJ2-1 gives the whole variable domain DVKVTQSSRYLVKRTGEKVFLECVQDMDHENMFWYRQDPGLGLRLIYFSYDVKMKEKGDIPEGYSVSREKKERFSLILESASTNQTSMYLCASKGTGTMINEQFFGPGTRLTVL.

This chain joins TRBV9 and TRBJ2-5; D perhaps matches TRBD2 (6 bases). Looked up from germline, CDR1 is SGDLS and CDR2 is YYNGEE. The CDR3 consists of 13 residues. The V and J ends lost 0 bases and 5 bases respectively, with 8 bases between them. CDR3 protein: CASSVAAGETQYF. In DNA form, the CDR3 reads TGTGCCAGCAGCGTAGCGGCGGGGGAGACCCAGTACTTC.

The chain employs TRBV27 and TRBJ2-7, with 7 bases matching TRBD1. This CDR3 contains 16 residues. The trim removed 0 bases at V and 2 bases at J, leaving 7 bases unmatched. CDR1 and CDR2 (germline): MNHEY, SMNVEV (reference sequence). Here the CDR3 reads CASSLSRGQITYEQYF. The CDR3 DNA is TGTGCCAGCAGTTTATCGAGGGGACAGATAACCTACGAGCAGTACTTC.

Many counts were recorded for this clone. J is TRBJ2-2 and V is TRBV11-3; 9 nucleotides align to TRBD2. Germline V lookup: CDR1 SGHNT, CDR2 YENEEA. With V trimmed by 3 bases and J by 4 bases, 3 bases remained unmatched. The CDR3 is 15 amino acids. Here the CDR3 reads CASSLGAGGTGELFF. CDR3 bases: TGTGCCAGCAGCTTGGGAGCGGGAGGCACCGGGGAGCTGTTTTTT. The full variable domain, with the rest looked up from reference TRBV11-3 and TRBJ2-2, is EAGVVQSPRYKIIEKKQPVAFWCNPISGHNTLYWYLQNLGQGPELLIRYENEEAVDDSQLPKDRFSAERLKGVDSTLKIQPAELGDSAVYLCASSLGAGGTGELFFGEGSRLTVL.

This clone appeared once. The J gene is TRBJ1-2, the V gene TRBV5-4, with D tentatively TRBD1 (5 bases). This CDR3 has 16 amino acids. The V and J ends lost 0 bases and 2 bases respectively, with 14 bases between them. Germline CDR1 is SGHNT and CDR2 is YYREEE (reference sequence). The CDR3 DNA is TGTGCCAGCAGCTTGGGGGGTGGGCAGGGCAACTATGGCTACACCTTC. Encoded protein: CASSLGGGQGNYGYTF.

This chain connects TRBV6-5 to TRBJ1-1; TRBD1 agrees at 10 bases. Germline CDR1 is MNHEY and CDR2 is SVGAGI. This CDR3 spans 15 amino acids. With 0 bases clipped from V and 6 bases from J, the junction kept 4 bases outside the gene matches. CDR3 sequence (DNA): TGTGCCAGCAGTTACTCCGGGACAGGGGCGTCTGAAGCTTTCTTT. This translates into CASSYSGTGASEAFF.

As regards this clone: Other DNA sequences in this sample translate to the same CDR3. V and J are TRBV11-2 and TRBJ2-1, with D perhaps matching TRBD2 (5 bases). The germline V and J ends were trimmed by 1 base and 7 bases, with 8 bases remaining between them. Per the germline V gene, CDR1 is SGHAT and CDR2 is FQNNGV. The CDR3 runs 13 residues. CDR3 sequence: CASSLGLNNEQFF. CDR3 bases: TGTGCCAGCAGCTTAGGACTAAATAATGAGCAGTTCTTC.